Below, 13 T cell receptor beta chains from the same sample are listed, as sequenced in a study of patients and donors after allogeneic stem cell transplantation. Each CDR3 protein gets one entry after TCRdb re-called the RT-PCR reads with MiXCR. The sample lists roughly 41,000 distinct CDR3 sequences, roughly 30% occurring once. The specimen sequenced was blood, either unsorted or a sorted T cell fraction (not recorded which). The receptors stem from a human donor who was either an allogeneic HSCT recipient or a stem cell or donor lymphocyte infusion donor (not recorded which). It is not recorded whose cells these are; they may come from a transplant donor.

The chain couples TRBV6-5 to TRBJ2-3; 9 bases line up with TRBD2. CDR1 is MNHEY and CDR2 is SVGAGI in the germline V gene. V gave up 6 bases and J gave up 5 bases; unmatched junction bases: 9. The CDR3 has 15 amino acids. The CDR3, as DNA: TGTGCCAGCAGCCCACTGGCGGGAGGGCGAGATACGCAGTATTTT. It yields the protein CASSPLAGGRDTQYF.

CDR3 sequence (DNA): TGTGCCAGCAGAGGGAGGTACATCCACCATTTT. As protein: CASRGRYIHHF. The chain is built from TRBV3-1 and TRBJ1-5; D not resolved. CDR3 length equals 11 residues. Germline loops: CDR1 LGHDT, CDR2 YNNKEL (reference sequence). With 6 bases removed from V and 16 bases from J, the gap between germline ends came to 16 bases.

This clonotype was recorded many times. This chain connects TRBV28 to TRBJ1-5; D is perhaps TRBD1 (6 bases). The V gene lost 2 bases and the J gene lost 0 bases, with 11 bases spanning the gap. In germline, CDR1 is MDHEN, CDR2 SYDVKM. The CDR3 spans 16 residues. The CDR3 region has the DNA TGTGCCAGCAGTTTAGGGACACCTTATAGCAATCAGCCCCAGCATTTT. This translates into CASSLGTPYSNQPQHF.

Only a few counts were recorded for this clonotype. The chain recombines TRBV2 with TRBJ1-5; D gene uncertain. V was shortened by 8 bases and J by 2 bases, with 19 bases between the two germline ends. Germline-derived CDR1 and CDR2 are SNHLY and FYNNEI. This CDR3 has 16 residues. Here the CDR3 reads CASRGVQLVGNQPQHF. Here the CDR3 DNA reads TGTGCCAGCCGAGGCGTCCAATTGGTGGGCAATCAGCCCCAGCATTTT.

The sample holds a few counts of this clonotype. This chain uses TRBV20-1 with TRBJ2-3; D gene uncertain. V gave up 4 bases and J gave up 2 bases, with 10 bases separating them. The CDR3 has 13 residues. Germline values: CDR1 DFQATT, CDR2 SNEGSKA (reference sequence). In DNA, the CDR3 is TGCAGTGCTATCGGGCAGAACACAGATACGCAGTATTTT. This translates into CSAIGQNTDTQYF.

This clonotype was counted between two and nine times. V and J are TRBV20-1 and TRBJ2-1; a weak D match, TRBD2 (6 bases). Germline V gives CDR1 DFQATT, CDR2 SNEGSKA (reference sequence). V was cut by 4 bases and J by 0 bases, with 13 bases left in between. The CDR3 covers 15 residues. CDR3 loop: CSATLGSGSYNEQFF. The CDR3 nucleotides are TGCAGTGCTACCCTGGGTAGCGGCTCCTACAATGAGCAGTTCTTC.

The V and J genes are TRBV4-2 and TRBJ2-7; maybe TRBD1 (5 bases). This CDR3 has 17 residues. From germline, CDR1 is LGHNA and CDR2 YNFKEQ. The V and J ends lost 0 bases and 3 bases respectively, with 18 bases between them. The CDR3: CASSQDFRVKGYYEQYF. CDR3 in DNA: TGTGCCAGCAGCCAAGATTTCCGGGTTAAGGGGTACTACGAGCAGTACTTC.

About this clonotype itself: A read error may be the cause here, since a much bigger clone is one base away. The V call is TRBV12-3 or TRBV12-4, the J call TRBJ1-1; D is uncertain. The ends were cut back, 1 base at V and 7 bases at J, with 7 bases in the middle. The CDR3 runs 12 residues. CDR3 protein: CASSLGRSEAFF. The CDR3 region has the DNA TGTGCCAGCAGTTTAGGGCGGAGTGAAGCTTTCTTT.

This chain connects TRBV12-3 or TRBV12-4 to TRBJ1-1; D unclear. The V end lost 6 bases, the J end lost 5 bases, and 13 bases lay between the germline ends. The CDR3 is 13 residues long. The DNA for the CDR3 is TGTGCCAGCAGCCACTCGGGAGGGACTGAAGCTTTCTTT. This gives the protein CASSHSGGTEAFF.

This clonotype was detected a few times. This rearrangement joins TRBV28 to TRBJ1-1; 12 bases agree with TRBD1. Germline-derived CDR1 and CDR2 are MDHEN and SYDVKM. The CDR3 runs 17 residues. Trimming removed 8 bases from V and 0 bases from J; junction bases left unmatched: 10. CDR3 sequence (DNA): TGTGCCAGCTTCCTGGGGGGGACAGGGGGCATGAACACTGAAGCTTTCTTT. This sequence encodes CASFLGGTGGMNTEAFF.

The chain recombines TRBV28 with TRBJ2-5; a weak D match, TRBD1 (6 bases). Per the germline V gene, CDR1 is MDHEN and CDR2 is SYDVKM. This CDR3 has 16 amino acids. The V gene lost 6 bases and the J gene lost 7 bases, with 24 bases spanning the gap. The CDR3 bases are TGTGCCAGCAGCCGGCAGGGGTTCCCCCAAGAGAGGACCCAGTACTTC. This translates into CASSRQGFPQERTQYF.

This clonotype turned up a few times. The chain joins TRBV9 to TRBJ2-3; TRBD1 agrees at 7 bases. Per the germline V gene, CDR1 is SGDLS and CDR2 is YYNGEE. The CDR3 is 15 residues long. After removal of 0 bases from V and 2 bases from J, the junction contained 3 bases not matched to a gene. CDR3 coding DNA: TGTGCCAGCAGCGTAGGGACAGGATTCACAGATACGCAGTATTTT. It codes for CASSVGTGFTDTQYF.

This clonotype occurred a few times. The chain joins TRBV4-3 to TRBJ2-7, with D perhaps matching TRBD2 (6 bases). The CDR3 is 13 amino acids. With 4 bases removed from V and 5 bases from J, the gap between germline ends came to 12 bases. Germline CDR1 and CDR2: LGHNA and YSLEER. The CDR3 loop reads CASSPGLGHEQYF. The CDR3 coding sequence is TGCGCCAGCAGCCCGGGACTTGGCCACGAGCAGTACTTC.